This T cell receptor (beta chain) is drawn from a study of CD8+CD57+ T cells in acquired aplastic anemia. Study-level results: For CD8+ Simpson's diversity, patients and controls showed no significant difference.

This clonotype was detected only once. Antigen unknown. This CDR3 is 15 amino acids long. Losses at the gene ends were 2 bases for V and 1 base for J; bases not matched to a gene: 2. CDR1 is SGHRS, CDR2 YFSETQ, per germline. Patients chosen for sequencing had CD8+CD57+ cells that had expanded, as shown by flow cytometry. Both TCR beta VDJ combination and CDR3 sequence profiling were carried out. Genomic DNA was the template for this profiling. TCRdb re-analysed the reads in MiXCR, keeping a single row per CDR3 protein. The table includes some 160,000 distinct CDR3 sequences, under 55% detected once. This chain links TRBV5-1 with TRBJ2-3; 9 bases fit TRBD2. Sequences were obtained from sorted CD4+, CD8+, or CD8+CD57+ T cells (not recorded which) from PBMCs. The receptor was derived from a human donor with aplastic anemia. CDR3 in amino acids: CASSFRTSGTDTQYF. CDR3 nucleotide sequence: TGCGCCAGCAGCTTTCGGACTAGCGGCACAGATACGCAGTATTTT. Drawing the rest from reference TRBV5-1 and TRBJ2-3, the complete variable domain is KAGVTQTPRYLIKTRGQQVTLSCSPISGHRSVSWYQQTPGQGLQFLFEYFSETQRNKGNFPGRFSGRQFSNSRSEMNVSTLELGDSALYLCASSFRTSGTDTQYFGPGTRLTVL.